Below, one TCR beta chain is given with its context. The entry originates in a study of cytomegalovirus exposure and HLA in healthy donors. A multiplex PCR was run with 60 Vbeta primers and 13 Jbeta primers. TCRdb's copy holds only in-frame clones and misses some; the assay was immunoSEQ multiplex PCR. Seen here are over 150,000 clones, around 80% observed once, and the top ten hold 3.7%. Trimming cost V 5 bases and J 3 bases, with 16 bases left between them. Germline lookup yields CDR1 MDHEN and CDR2 SYDVKM. The CDR3 spans 15 residues. The clonotype was recovered from a woman between 55 and 75 years old in good health and CMV-seropositive. The chain recombines TRBV28 with TRBJ1-1; D is ambiguous. The sample was PBMCs. The CDR3 DNA is TGTGCCAGCAGTCCTTTTGGAGGTCTCGACACTGAAGCTTTCTTT. Protein product: CASSPFGGLDTEAFF.